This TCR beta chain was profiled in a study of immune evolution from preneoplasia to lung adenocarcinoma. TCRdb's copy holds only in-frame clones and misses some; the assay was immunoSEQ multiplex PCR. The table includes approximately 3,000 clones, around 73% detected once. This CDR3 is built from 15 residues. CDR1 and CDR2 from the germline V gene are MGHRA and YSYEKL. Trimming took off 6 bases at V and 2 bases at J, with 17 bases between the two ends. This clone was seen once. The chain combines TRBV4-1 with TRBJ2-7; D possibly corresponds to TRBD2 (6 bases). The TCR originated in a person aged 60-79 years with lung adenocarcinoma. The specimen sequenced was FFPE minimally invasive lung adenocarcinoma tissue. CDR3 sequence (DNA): TGCGCCAGCAGTCAGTTGGGTAGCGGAACCTACGAGCAGTACTTC. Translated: CASSQLGSGTYEQYF.